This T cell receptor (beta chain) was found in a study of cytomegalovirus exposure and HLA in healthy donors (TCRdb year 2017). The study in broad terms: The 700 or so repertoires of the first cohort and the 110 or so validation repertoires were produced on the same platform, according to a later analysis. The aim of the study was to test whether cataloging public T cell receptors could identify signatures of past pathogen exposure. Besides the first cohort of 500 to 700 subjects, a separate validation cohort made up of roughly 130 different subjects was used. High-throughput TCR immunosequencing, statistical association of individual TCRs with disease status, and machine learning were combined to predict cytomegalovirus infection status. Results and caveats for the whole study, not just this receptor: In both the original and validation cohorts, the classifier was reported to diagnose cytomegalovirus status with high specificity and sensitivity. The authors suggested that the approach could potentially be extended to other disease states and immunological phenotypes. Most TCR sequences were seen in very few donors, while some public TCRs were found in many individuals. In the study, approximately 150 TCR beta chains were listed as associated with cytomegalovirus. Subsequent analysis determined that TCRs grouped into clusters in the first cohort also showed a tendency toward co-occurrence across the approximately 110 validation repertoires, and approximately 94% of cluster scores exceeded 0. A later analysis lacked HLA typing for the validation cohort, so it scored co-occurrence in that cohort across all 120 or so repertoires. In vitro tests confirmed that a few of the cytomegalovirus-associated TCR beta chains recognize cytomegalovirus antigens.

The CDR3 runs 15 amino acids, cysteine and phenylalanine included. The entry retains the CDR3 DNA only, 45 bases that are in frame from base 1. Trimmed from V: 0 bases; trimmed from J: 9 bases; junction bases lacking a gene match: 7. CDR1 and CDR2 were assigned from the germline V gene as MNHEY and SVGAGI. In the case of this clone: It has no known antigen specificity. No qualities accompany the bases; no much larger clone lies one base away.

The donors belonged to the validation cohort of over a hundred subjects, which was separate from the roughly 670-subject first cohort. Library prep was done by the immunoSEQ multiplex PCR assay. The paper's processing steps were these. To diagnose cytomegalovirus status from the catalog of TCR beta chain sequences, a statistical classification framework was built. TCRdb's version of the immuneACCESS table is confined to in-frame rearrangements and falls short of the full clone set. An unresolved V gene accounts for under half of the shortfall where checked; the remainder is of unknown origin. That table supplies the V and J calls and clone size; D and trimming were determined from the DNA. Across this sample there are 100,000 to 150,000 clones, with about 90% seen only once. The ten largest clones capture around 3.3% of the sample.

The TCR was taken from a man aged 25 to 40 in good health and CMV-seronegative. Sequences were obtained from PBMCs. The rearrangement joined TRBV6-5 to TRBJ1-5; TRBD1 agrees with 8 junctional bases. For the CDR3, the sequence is CASSYSRDRRAPQHF. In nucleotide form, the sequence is TGTGCCAGCAGTTACTCGAGGGACAGGCGGGCGCCCCAGCATTTT.